This T cell receptor (beta chain) was observed in a study of early T cells in non-severe SARS-CoV-2 infection. Across the whole study: Whole-blood bulk RNA, unsorted, was sequenced, and chains were unpaired.

The protocol attached unique molecular identifiers to individual cDNA molecules. Each CDR3 protein is one row after TCRdb ran MiXCR on the 5' RACE reads. Altogether about 64,000 distinct CDR3 sequences are present, approximately 11% being singletons, with the ten largest covering 2.9%. This clonotype was observed at least ten times. As yet, its antigen is unknown. The study's findings and limits: Anti-spike CD8 responses were favored in VDJdb matching, and private and CD4 specificities were missed.

This CDR3 has 12 amino acids. Germline V gene sequence: CDR1 SGDLS, CDR2 YYNGEE. Trimming shortened V by 0 bases and J by 7 bases, and 8 bases separated the two germline ends. The V and J genes are TRBV9 and TRBJ2-7; possible D gene TRBD2, 5 bases. The source is an adult who was a healthcare worker with PCR-confirmed SARS-CoV-2 infection or an uninfected control (not recorded which). The source was whole blood, collected at baseline. The CDR3 region is CASSVVGGEQYF. The CDR3 DNA is TGTGCCAGCAGCGTAGTTGGCGGGGAGCAGTACTTC.